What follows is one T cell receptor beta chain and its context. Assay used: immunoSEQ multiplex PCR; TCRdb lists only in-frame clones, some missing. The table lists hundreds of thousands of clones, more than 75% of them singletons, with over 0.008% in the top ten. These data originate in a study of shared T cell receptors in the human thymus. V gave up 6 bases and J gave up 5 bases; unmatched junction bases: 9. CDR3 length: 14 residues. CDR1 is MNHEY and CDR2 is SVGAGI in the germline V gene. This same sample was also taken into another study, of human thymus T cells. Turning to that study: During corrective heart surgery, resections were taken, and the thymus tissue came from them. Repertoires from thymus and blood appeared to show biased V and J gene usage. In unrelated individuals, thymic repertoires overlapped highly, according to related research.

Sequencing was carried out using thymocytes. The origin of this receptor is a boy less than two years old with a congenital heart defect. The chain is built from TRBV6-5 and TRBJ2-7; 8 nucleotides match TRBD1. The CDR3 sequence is CASSIGQGRDEQYF. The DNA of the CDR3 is TGTGCCAGCAGCATAGGACAGGGAAGGGACGAGCAGTACTTC.